There are a few counts of the clone carrying this TCR beta chain. Its matching antigen is unknown. These data come from a study of T cells in Graves' hyperthyroidism and ophthalmopathy. A NOSPECS grade of at least 4, a Clinical Activity Score of at least 3 and duration under 3 months were recorded in ophthalmopathy patients. Clinical symptoms, serum thyroxine and TRAb, thyroid ultrasound and orbital computed tomography together formed the diagnostic basis. Study results and limitations: Most clonotypes that expanded in the thyroid above 0.001 also showed up in blood.

CDR3 length equals 14 residues. The germline V gene encodes CDR1 ENHRY and CDR2 SYGVKD. Trimming removed 0 bases at V and 5 bases at J, with 10 bases between. From RNA transcripts, TCR beta CDR3 regions were amplified. First-round RT-PCR with HTBI primers amplified the TCR CDR3 region. TCRdb re-called the multiplex PCR reads with MiXCR, one entry per CDR3 protein. The sample shows 300,000 to 450,000 distinct CDR3 sequences, more than 12% of them seen only once. The rearrangement uses TRBV10-3 and TRBJ2-5; D perhaps matches TRBD2 (6 bases). Sequencing used blood. This TCR was sampled from a woman aged 25 to 45 with Graves' ophthalmopathy. CDR3 region: CAISESSGGETQYF. DNA for the CDR3: TGTGCCATCAGTGAGTCGAGTGGGGGGGAGACCCAGTACTTC.